Here is one T cell receptor beta chain with its context. TCRdb's copy holds only in-frame clones and misses some; the assay was immunoSEQ multiplex PCR. The data contain tens of thousands of clones, more than 90% of them singletons. This entry comes from a study of OX40 agonist ivuxolimab in advanced cancers. In the study overall: Patient treatment consisted of intravenous ivuxolimab administration every 2 weeks at 0.01 to 10 mg/kg.

Germline V lookup: CDR1 KGHSH, CDR2 LQKENI. Trimming at V came to 0 bases and at J to 10 bases, leaving 10 bases not matched to a gene. The CDR3 totals 16 residues. Patients had blood sampled at baseline and again on cycle 4 day 1 and cycle 7 day 1. The sequence came from an adult with an advanced solid tumor such as melanoma, head and neck, liver or kidney cancer. The gene calls are TRBV18 and TRBJ2-1; 9 bases match TRBD1. Specimen: CD4+ or CD8+ T cells sorted from blood, collected in a trial of the OX40 agonist ivuxolimab. The CDR3 nucleotides read TGTGCCAGCTCACCACCGGGGACAGGGCCCCATCGGGAGCAGTTCTTC. Its protein product is CASSPPGTGPHREQFF. The whole variable domain, remainder taken from reference TRBV18 and TRBJ2-1, is NAGVMQNPRHLVRRRGQEARLRCSPMKGHSHVYWYRQLPEEGLKFMVYLQKENIIDESGMPKERFSAEFPKEGPSILRIQQVVRGDSAAYFCASSPPGTGPHREQFFGPGTRLTVL.